The next 19 T cell receptor beta chains were all read from a single sample in a study of beta chain features in type 1 diabetes. Expressed TCRB transcripts were sequenced after all isolated RNA was converted to cDNA. Clones were read by immunoSEQ multiplex PCR, and TCRdb kept only the in-frame ones, dropping some. The sample yields 310,000 or so clones, approximately 8% seen once. The sequencing sample was made of central memory CD4+ T cells from blood. The receptors were sampled from a woman aged 18-29 years in good health.

This clone has just a few counts. V usage is TRBV7-2 and J usage is TRBJ2-5, with 8 bases fitting TRBD2. This CDR3 has 16 residues. The germline V gene has CDR1 SGHTA and CDR2 FQGNSA. Unmatched junction bases numbered 6, after V lost 2 bases and J lost 1 base. The CDR3 DNA sequence: TGTGCCAGCAGCTTATCGACGCTAGCGGGCCAAGAGACCCAGTACTTC. This codes for CASSLSTLAGQETQYF.

This chain links TRBV4-3 with TRBJ2-2; 9 nucleotides line up with TRBD2. CDR1 and CDR2 (germline): LGHNA, YSLEER. V was pared by 0 bases and J by 4 bases, with 9 bases of the junction left unmatched. CDR3 length equals 18 residues. In nucleotides, the CDR3 is TGCGCCAGCAGCCAAGAACTAGCGGGTTCGGAGGTCACCGGGGAGCTGTTTTTT. Protein product: CASSQELAGSEVTGELFF.

There are a few counts of this clone. V usage is TRBV15 and J usage is TRBJ1-2, with no clear D. The V and J ends lost 0 bases and 5 bases respectively, with 7 bases between them. The V gene's germline CDR1 is LNHNV and CDR2 YYDKDF (reference sequence). The CDR3 has 13 residues. CDR3 coding DNA: TGTGCCACCAGCAGAGATTTCGGTTATGGCTACACCTTC. Translation gives CATSRDFGYGYTF.

J is TRBJ2-1 and V is TRBV9, with TRBD1 matching over 10 bases. The CDR3 totals 12 residues. Losses at the gene ends were 5 bases for V and 13 bases for J; bases not matched to a gene: 6. Germline V gives CDR1 SGDLS, CDR2 YYNGEE. The CDR3 DNA reads TGTGCCAGCAGTGGAGGGGACAGGGGACAGTTCTTC. Translated: CASSGGDRGQFF.

The CDR3 DNA reads as TGTGCCAGCAATGTAGGAATGCGGAGATACTTC. This codes for CASNVGMRRYF. The V gene is TRBV28, the J gene TRBJ2-5; no firm D call. V lost 7 bases and J 14 bases, leaving 17 bases between the germline ends. This CDR3 is built from 11 residues. The germline CDR1 and CDR2 sequences are MDHEN and SYDVKM.

This clone was detected only a few times. Other DNA sequences in the same sample also yield this CDR3. The CDR3, as DNA: TGTGCCAGCAGCTTACAGGGCAACACCGGGGAGCTGTTTTTT. It codes for CASSLQGNTGELFF. The rearrangement links TRBV7-9 to TRBJ2-2; weak D call: TRBD1 (5 bases). CDR1 is SEHNR, CDR2 FQNEAQ, per germline (reference sequence). V was clipped by 2 bases and J by 2 bases, with 6 bases between them. CDR3 length: 14 amino acids. The full variable domain, completed using reference TRBV7-9 and TRBJ2-2, is DTGVSQNPRHKITKRGQNVTFRCDPISEHNRLYWYRQTLGQGPEFLTYFQNEAQLEKSRLLSDRFSAERPKGSFSTLEIQRTEQGDSAMYLCASSLQGNTGELFFGEGSRLTVL.

This clone was seen a handful of times. The V call is TRBV11-2, the J call TRBJ2-7; the match to TRBD1 covers 10 bases. Per germline, CDR1 SGHAT and CDR2 FQNNGV. The CDR3 has 17 amino acids. The J segment lost 6 bases and the V segment lost 6 bases, leaving 17 bases of the junction unmatched. This CDR3 is CASRHLRADRGLSEQYF. DNA of the CDR3: TGTGCCAGCAGGCATCTAAGGGCAGACAGGGGGCTTAGCGAGCAGTACTTC.

This clone occurred a few times. J is TRBJ2-2 and V is TRBV7-6; 7 bases line up with TRBD2. Germline values: CDR1 SGHVS, CDR2 FNYEAQ. With V trimmed by 1 base and J by 0 bases, 2 bases remained unmatched. The CDR3 consists of 16 residues. The CDR3 region has the DNA TGTGCCAGCAGCTTAGGTGGGACTACGAACACCGGGGAGCTGTTTTTT. Its protein is CASSLGGTTNTGELFF. Supplemented by reference TRBV7-6 and TRBJ2-2, the full variable domain reads GAGVSQSPRYKVTKRGQDVALRCDPISGHVSLYWYRQALGQGPEFLTYFNYEAQQDKSGLPNDRFSAERPEGSISTLTIQRTEQRDSAMYRCASSLGGTTNTGELFFGEGSRLTVL.

This clone has a handful of counts. This rearrangement joins TRBV15 to TRBJ1-1, with D unclear. The V end was cut by 2 bases, the J end by 9 bases, with 13 bases between. This CDR3 is 13 amino acids long. Germline V CDR1 and CDR2: LNHNV, YYDKDF (reference sequence). In DNA form, the CDR3 reads TGTGCCACCAGCAGACCTGACGACCGTCAAGCTTTCTTT. Protein product: CATSRPDDRQAFF.

J is TRBJ2-4 and V is TRBV10-2, with 8 bases aligning to TRBD2. The CDR3 is 15 residues long. The V gene's germline CDR1 is WSHSY and CDR2 SAAADI. The V and J ends lost 5 bases and 0 bases, in that order; junction bases with no gene match: 3. The CDR3 region has the DNA TGCGCCAGCAGTTATCTAGCGGGAGCCAAAAACATTCAGTACTTC. This encodes CASSYLAGAKNIQYF.

V and J are TRBV5-6 and TRBJ1-5; TRBD1 agrees at 10 bases. This CDR3 spans 15 amino acids. The ends lost 4 bases at V and 6 bases at J; junction bases unmatched: 7. CDR1 is SGHDT and CDR2 is YYEEEE in the germline V gene. The DNA for the CDR3 is TGTGCCAGCAGCAAAGGACAGGGGGTCCTTCAGCCCCAGCATTTT. Its translation is CASSKGQGVLQPQHF.

A note on this clone: The same CDR3 is also encoded by other DNA sequences in this sample. The genes are TRBV6-5 and TRBJ2-7, with 8 nucleotides matching TRBD1. Germline lookup yields CDR1 MNHEY and CDR2 SVGAGI. The CDR3 runs to 15 residues. The V gene end was trimmed by 6 bases and the J gene end by 0 bases; junction bases not matched to a gene: 7. The DNA of the CDR3 is TGTGCCAGCAGCACAGGGGGGCAGAACTCCTACGAGCAGTACTTC. Translating it yields CASSTGGQNSYEQYF.

In its sample, this clone was seen many times. The rearrangement joins TRBV2 to TRBJ1-4; possible D gene TRBD1, 6 bases. The CDR3 contains 13 residues. Trimming removed 8 bases at V and 8 bases at J, with 15 bases between. The germline V gene encodes CDR1 SNHLY and CDR2 FYNNEI. CDR3 in DNA: TGTGCCAGCGGAACAGGGACTCTCGAAAAACTGTTTTTT. Residues: CASGTGTLEKLFF.

This CDR3 reads CASSPAQNTEAFF. The CDR3, as DNA: TGTGCCAGCAGCCCAGCACAGAACACTGAAGCTTTCTTT. The genes are TRBV7-9 and TRBJ1-1; D is ambiguous. Per germline, CDR1 SEHNR and CDR2 FQNEAQ (reference sequence). Trimming pared 5 bases from V and 1 base from J, leaving 8 bases between. The CDR3 runs 13 residues.

With respect to this clone: In the same sample, other DNA sequences code for this CDR3. CDR3 protein: CASSLSLGETQYF. CDR3 in DNA: TGTGCCAGCAGCTTATCCTTGGGAGAGACCCAGTACTTC. V is TRBV7-3 and J is TRBJ2-5; D is ambiguous. The CDR3 runs to 13 residues. CDR1 and CDR2 (germline): SGHTA, FQGTGA. V was clipped by 2 bases and J by 4 bases, with 8 bases between them.

This clone turned up a few times. V is TRBV7-2 and J is TRBJ2-7; 9 nucleotides line up with TRBD1. The V and J ends lost 2 bases and 7 bases, in that order; junction bases with no gene match: 15. Germline V CDR1 and CDR2: SGHTA, FQGNSA. This CDR3 is 17 amino acids long. The CDR3 protein is CASSLSPGTGRVREQYF. CDR3 bases: TGTGCCAGCAGCTTAAGCCCGGGGACAGGGAGGGTTCGTGAGCAGTACTTC. The full variable domain, in which reference TRBV7-2 and TRBJ2-7 provide the parts outside the CDR3, is GAGVSQSPSNKVTEKGKDVELRCDPISGHTALYWYRQSLGQGLEFLIYFQGNSAPDKSGLPSDRFSAERTGGSVSTLTIQRTQQEDSAVYLCASSLSPGTGRVREQYFGPGTRLTVT.

This clone was seen repeatedly, ten times or more. The CDR3 DNA is TGTGCCAGCAGTTCCCAGGGGAGCGGGGAGCTGTTTTTT. Encoded protein: CASSSQGSGELFF. The chain is built from TRBV6-6 and TRBJ2-2, with D possibly matching TRBD1 (6 bases). Between the trimmed V and J ends, which lost 4 bases and 7 bases, there was a span of 10 bases. Germline lookup yields CDR1 MNHNY and CDR2 SVGAGI (reference sequence). The length of the CDR3 is 13 residues.

V is TRBV9 and J is TRBJ2-7, with D tentatively TRBD2 (5 bases). CDR3 length equals 15 residues. Per germline, CDR1 SGDLS and CDR2 YYNGEE. V shed 4 bases and J shed 7 bases, with 21 bases lying between them. CDR3 sequence: CASSLHAGLVYEQYF. For the CDR3, the DNA is TGTGCCAGCAGCCTCCACGCCGGACTCGTTTATGAGCAGTACTTC.

This chain joins TRBV5-1 and TRBJ1-1; 9 nucleotides match TRBD1. J was trimmed by 5 bases and V by 1 base; bases with no gene match: 3. This CDR3 region has 14 residues. Germline lookup yields CDR1 SGHRS and CDR2 YFSETQ. The CDR3 loop is CASSLTGGVTEAFF. In DNA form, the CDR3 reads TGCGCCAGCAGCTTGACAGGGGGCGTGACTGAAGCTTTCTTT.